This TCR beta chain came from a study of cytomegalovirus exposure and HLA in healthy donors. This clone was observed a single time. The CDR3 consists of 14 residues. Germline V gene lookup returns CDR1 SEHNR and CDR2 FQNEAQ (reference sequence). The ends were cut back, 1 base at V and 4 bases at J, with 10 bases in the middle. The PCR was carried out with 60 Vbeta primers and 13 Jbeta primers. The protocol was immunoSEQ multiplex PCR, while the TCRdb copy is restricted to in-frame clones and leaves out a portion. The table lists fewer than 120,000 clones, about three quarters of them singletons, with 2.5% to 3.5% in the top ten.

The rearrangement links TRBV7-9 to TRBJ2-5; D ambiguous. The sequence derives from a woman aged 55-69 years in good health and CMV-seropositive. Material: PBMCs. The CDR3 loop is CASSLGSVGETQYF. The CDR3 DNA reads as TGTGCCAGCAGCTTAGGGAGCGTGGGAGAGACCCAGTACTTC.